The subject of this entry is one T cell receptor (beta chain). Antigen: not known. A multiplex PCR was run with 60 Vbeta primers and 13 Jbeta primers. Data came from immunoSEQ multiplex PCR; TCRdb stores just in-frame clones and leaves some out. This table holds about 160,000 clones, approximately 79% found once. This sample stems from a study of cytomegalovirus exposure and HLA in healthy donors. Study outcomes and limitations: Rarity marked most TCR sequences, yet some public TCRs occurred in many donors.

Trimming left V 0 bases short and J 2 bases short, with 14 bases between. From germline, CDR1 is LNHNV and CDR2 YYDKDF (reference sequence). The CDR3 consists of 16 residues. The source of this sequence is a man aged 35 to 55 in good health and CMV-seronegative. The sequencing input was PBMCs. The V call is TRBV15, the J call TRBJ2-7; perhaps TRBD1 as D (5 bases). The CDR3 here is CATSREQQVETYEQYF. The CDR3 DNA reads TGTGCCACCAGCAGAGAGCAACAGGTAGAAACCTACGAGCAGTACTTC.